This is a list of T cell receptor beta chains from one sample in a study of T cell responses to AZD1222 COVID-19 vaccine. The assay was immunoSEQ multiplex PCR, and TCRdb's table has in-frame clones only and misses some. The repertoire holds about 81,000 clones, with approximately 85% as singletons. The sample in question was peripheral blood, obtained 28 days after the second AZD1222 dose. The receptors here all came from an adult who received the AZD1222 COVID-19 vaccine. Both conserved end residues are part of each CDR3. The order of the fields is CDR3 protein, CDR3 DNA, D gene, V gene, clone size, J gene. D genes are given only for firm matches. Only some rows state a clone size, as once, few, many or a class for expanded clones.

CASSLWLAGGRTGELFF	TGTGCCAGCAGCTTGTGGCTAGCGGGAGGACGCACCGGGGAGCTGTTTTTT	TRBD2	TRBV5-8	NA	TRBJ2-2
CASYGQGNTEAFF	TGTGCCAGTTACGGACAGGGGAACACTGAAGCTTTCTTT	TRBD1	TRBV12-3/TRBV12-4	NA	TRBJ1-1
CASSLDGGWVTEAFF	TGTGCCAGCAGCTTAGATGGGGGGTGGGTCACTGAAGCTTTCTTT	NA	TRBV11-2	NA	TRBJ1-1
CAIITTAAKNIQYF	TGCGCCATCATAACGACAGCAGCCAAAAACATTCAGTACTTC	NA	TRBV10-1	NA	TRBJ2-4
CASSQGYPQGNTDTQYF	TGCGCCAGCAGCCAAGGGTACCCACAGGGGAACACAGATACGCAGTATTTT	TRBD1	TRBV4-1	NA	TRBJ2-3
CASSLGLAGETGEQYF	TGTGCCAGCAGCCTGGGACTAGCGGGAGAAACGGGAGAGCAGTACTTC	TRBD2	TRBV13	NA	TRBJ2-7
CASSIGLTNTEAFF	TGTGCCAGTAGTATTGGACTGACGAACACTGAAGCTTTCTTT	NA	TRBV19	NA	TRBJ1-1
CASSLMGNTIYF	TGTGCCAGCAGCTTAATGGGAAACACCATATATTTT	NA	TRBV5-4	NA	TRBJ1-3
CASSLSSSAGTDTQYF	TGTGCCAGCAGTTTATCGAGTAGCGCGGGCACAGATACGCAGTATTTT	NA	TRBV28	NA	TRBJ2-3
CASSHQAGTSRDTQYF	TGCGCCAGCAGCCATCAAGCCGGGACTAGCAGAGATACGCAGTATTTT	TRBD2	TRBV4-3	NA	TRBJ2-3
CASSLAGQGKFNEQFF	TGTGCCAGCAGCCTAGCGGGACAGGGGAAATTCAATGAGCAGTTCTTC	NA	TRBV28	NA	TRBJ2-1
CSAEGQSGTEAFF	TGCAGCGCAGAAGGACAGTCCGGAACTGAAGCTTTCTTT	NA	TRBV29-1	NA	TRBJ1-1
CASTLGETQYF	TGTGCCAGCACCTTGGGGGAGACCCAGTACTTC	NA	TRBV16	few	TRBJ2-5
CATKGADTQYF	TGTGCCACCAAGGGAGCAGATACGCAGTATTTT	NA	TRBV3-1/TRBV3-2	NA	TRBJ2-3
CSAGAGGPINEQFF	TGCAGCGCTGGAGCGGGAGGGCCCATCAATGAGCAGTTCTTC	TRBD2	TRBV29-1	NA	TRBJ2-1